The sequence of this T cell receptor (beta chain) was determined in a study of blood T cell repertoires in COVID-19. The wider study: The United States, Italy and Spain were the sources of the acute and convalescent COVID-19 samples. Sample material is recorded as cDNA or gDNA derived from T cells, B-cell-depleted T cells, or PBMCs.

In the authors' workflow: Using reference gene primer amplification, nucleated cell counts were estimated. TCRdb's table, derived via immunoSEQ multiplex PCR, lists solely in-frame clones and lacks some. V, J and clone size are taken as reported in that table, and D and trimming were inferred from the DNA itself. The sample shows 30,000 to 45,000 clones, roughly nine tenths of them seen only once. This CDR3 has 14 residues. The V gene lost 0 bases and the J gene lost 9 bases, with 12 bases spanning the gap. Germline V gene data show CDR1 as MNHNY and CDR2 as SVGAGI (reference sequence). Sequenced sample: peripheral blood. The chain employs TRBV6-6 and TRBJ1-5, with D possibly being TRBD1 (6 bases). The TCR originated in a man in his 70s with acute or convalescent COVID-19. The chain's CDR3 is CASSYSPGDRPQHF. The CDR3 DNA reads TGTGCCAGCAGTTACTCACCAGGGGATCGGCCCCAGCATTTT.